This TCR beta chain is drawn from a study of T cells after posttransplantation cyclophosphamide. Per the germline V gene, CDR1 is SEHNR and CDR2 is FQNEAQ (reference sequence). The CDR3 is made up of 12 amino acids. V lost 8 bases to trimming and J lost 5 bases, with 9 bases between them. Assay: immunoSEQ multiplex PCR; the TCRdb copy retains only in-frame clones and omits some. The repertoire has over 45,000 clones, none seen only once; the ten largest take 2% to 2.5%. This clone came up many times. What was sequenced was PBMCs. The TCR was taken from a man between 35 and 55 years old in good health, CMV-negative, and a related stem cell transplant donor. V is TRBV7-9 and J is TRBJ1-4; D is ambiguous. CDR3 DNA sequence: TGTGCCAGCGGCGTGAGGAATGAAAAACTGTTTTTT. It codes for CASGVRNEKLFF. The full variable domain, in which reference TRBV7-9 and TRBJ1-4 provide the parts outside the CDR3, is DTGVSQNPRHKITKRGQNVTFRCDPISEHNRLYWYRQTLGQGPEFLTYFQNEAQLEKSRLLSDRFSAERPKGSFSTLEIQRTEQGDSAMYLCASGVRNEKLFFGSGTQLSVL.